This TCR beta chain came from a study of graft-versus-host responses after intestinal transplantation. Study as a whole: The study gave all recipients anti-thymocyte globulin induction, then tacrolimus and steroids for about 3 years.

The germline gives CDR1 SGDLS, CDR2 YYNGEE. The CDR3 length is 13 residues. Losses at the gene ends were 3 bases for V and 3 bases for J; bases not matched to a gene: 0. Overall study findings and caveats: Recipient marrow held GvH clones, some first seen in ileum or blood.

Regarding this clone: Antigen: not known.

Method: immunoSEQ multiplex PCR; TCRdb's copy keeps in-frame clones and lacks some. The table shows about 94,000 clones, with 75% to 95% occurring only once. Sequenced here: unstimulated CD8+ T cells sorted from spleen or lymph node cells, sampled before intestinal transplant. The receptor was derived from a human donor who received an intestinal transplant. The V call is TRBV9, the J call TRBJ2-7; TRBD1 matches at 10 bases. Here the CDR3 reads CASSGTGGYEQYF. The CDR3 DNA reads TGTGCCAGCAGCGGGACAGGGGGCTACGAGCAGTACTTC.